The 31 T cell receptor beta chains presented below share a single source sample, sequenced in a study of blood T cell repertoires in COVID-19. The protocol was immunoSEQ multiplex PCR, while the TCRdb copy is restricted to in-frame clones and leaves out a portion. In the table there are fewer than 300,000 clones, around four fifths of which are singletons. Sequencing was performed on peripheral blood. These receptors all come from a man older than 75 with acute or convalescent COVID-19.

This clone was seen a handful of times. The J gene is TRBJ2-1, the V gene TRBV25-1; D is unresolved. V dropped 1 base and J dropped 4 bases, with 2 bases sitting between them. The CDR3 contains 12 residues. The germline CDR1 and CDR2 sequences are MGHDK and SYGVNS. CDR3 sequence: CASSESYNEQFF. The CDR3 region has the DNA TGTGCCAGCAGTGAATCTTACAATGAGCAGTTCTTC. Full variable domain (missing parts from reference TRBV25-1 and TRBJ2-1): EADIYQTPRYLVIGTGKKITLECSQTMGHDKMYWYQQDPGMELHLIHYSYGVNSTEKGDLSSESTVSRIRTEHFPLTLESARPSHTSQYLCASSESYNEQFFGPGTRLTVL.

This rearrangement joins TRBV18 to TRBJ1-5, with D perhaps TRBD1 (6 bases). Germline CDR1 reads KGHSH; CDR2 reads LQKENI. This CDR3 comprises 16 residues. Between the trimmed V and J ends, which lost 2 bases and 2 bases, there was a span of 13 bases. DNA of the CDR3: TGTGCCAGCTCACCAGGGGGTGGGGGCGGCAATCAGCCCCAGCATTTT. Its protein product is CASSPGGGGGNQPQHF.

The CDR3 protein is CASSLHLDPPGNTIYF. The CDR3 nucleotides are TGCGCCAGCAGCTTACACCTAGACCCTCCTGGAAACACCATATATTTT. The chain uses TRBV5-1 and TRBJ1-3; D remains unclear. Looked up from germline, CDR1 is SGHRS and CDR2 is YFSETQ. Trimming removed 2 bases at V and 2 bases at J, with 14 bases between. This CDR3 is built from 16 residues.

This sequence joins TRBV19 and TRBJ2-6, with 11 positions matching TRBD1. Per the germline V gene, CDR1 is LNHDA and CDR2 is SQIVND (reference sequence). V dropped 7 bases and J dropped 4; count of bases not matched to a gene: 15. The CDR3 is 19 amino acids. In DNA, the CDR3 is TGTGCCAGTAAACCACCCCAAGGACAGGGGGCGCTCGGGGCCAACGTCCTGACTTTC. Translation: CASKPPQGQGALGANVLTF.

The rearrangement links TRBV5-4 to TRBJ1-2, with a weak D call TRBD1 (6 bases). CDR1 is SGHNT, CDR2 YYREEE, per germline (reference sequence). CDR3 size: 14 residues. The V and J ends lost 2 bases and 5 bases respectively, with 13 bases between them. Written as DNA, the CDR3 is TGTGCCAGCAGCTTCCTGACAGGCGGGTATGGCTACACCTTC. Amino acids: CASSFLTGGYGYTF. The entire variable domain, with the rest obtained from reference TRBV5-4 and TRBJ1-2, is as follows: ETGVTQSPTHLIKTRGQQVTLRCSSQSGHNTVSWYQQALGQGPQFIFQYYREEENGRGNFPPRFSGLQFPNYSSELNVNALELDDSALYLCASSFLTGGYGYTFGSGTRLTVV.

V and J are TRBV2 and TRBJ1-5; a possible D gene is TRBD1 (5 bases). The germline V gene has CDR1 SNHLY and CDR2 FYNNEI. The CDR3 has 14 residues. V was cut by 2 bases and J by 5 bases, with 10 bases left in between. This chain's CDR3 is CASSEMTADQPQHF. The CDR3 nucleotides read TGTGCCAGCAGTGAAATGACAGCTGATCAGCCCCAGCATTTT.

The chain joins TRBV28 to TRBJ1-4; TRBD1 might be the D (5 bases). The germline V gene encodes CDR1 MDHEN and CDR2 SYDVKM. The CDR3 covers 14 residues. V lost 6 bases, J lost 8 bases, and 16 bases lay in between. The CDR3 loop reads CASSLRGGSEKLFF. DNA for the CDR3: TGTGCCAGCAGCCTCCGGGGGGGAAGCGAAAAACTGTTTTTT.

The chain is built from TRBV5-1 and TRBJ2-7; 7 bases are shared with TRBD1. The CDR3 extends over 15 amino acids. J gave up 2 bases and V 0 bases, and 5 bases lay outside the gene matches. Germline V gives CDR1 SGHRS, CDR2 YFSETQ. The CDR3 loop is CASSLARDSPYEQYF. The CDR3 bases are TGCGCCAGCAGCTTGGCCCGGGACAGCCCCTACGAGCAGTACTTC.

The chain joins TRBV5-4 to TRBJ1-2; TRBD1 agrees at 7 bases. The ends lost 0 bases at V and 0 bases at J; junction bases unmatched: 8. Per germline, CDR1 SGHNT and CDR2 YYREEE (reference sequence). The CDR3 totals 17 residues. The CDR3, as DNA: TGTGCCAGCAGCTTGGATGGGATTGGACAGGCTAACTATGGCTACACCTTC. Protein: CASSLDGIGQANYGYTF.

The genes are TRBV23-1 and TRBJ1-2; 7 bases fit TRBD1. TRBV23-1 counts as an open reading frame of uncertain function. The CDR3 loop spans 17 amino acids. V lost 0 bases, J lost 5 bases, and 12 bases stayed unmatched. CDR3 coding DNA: TGCGCCAGCAGTCAATCGCTGAAACACGGACAGGTTTATGGCTACACCTTC. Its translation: CASSQSLKHGQVYGYTF.

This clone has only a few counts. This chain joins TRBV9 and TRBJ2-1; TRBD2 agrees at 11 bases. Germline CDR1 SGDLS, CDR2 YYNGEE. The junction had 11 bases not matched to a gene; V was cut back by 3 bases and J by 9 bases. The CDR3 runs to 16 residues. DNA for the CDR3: TGTGCCAGCAGCGAGTTAGCGGGGGGGCCGTTACTTGAGCAGTTCTTC. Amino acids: CASSELAGGPLLEQFF.

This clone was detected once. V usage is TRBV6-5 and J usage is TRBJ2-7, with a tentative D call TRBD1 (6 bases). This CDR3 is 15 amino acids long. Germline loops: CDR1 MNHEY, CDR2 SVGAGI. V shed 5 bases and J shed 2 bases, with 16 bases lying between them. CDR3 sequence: CASSPGQPGAYEQYF. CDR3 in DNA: TGTGCCAGCAGTCCCGGACAGCCCGGGGCCTACGAGCAGTACTTC.

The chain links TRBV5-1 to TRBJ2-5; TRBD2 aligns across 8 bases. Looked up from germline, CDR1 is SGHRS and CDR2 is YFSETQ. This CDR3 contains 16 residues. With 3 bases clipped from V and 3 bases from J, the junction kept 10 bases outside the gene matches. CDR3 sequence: CASSSTMTSAKETQYF. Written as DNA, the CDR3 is TGCGCCAGCAGCTCAACCATGACTAGCGCGAAAGAGACCCAGTACTTC. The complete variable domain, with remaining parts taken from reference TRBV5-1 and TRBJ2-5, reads KAGVTQTPRYLIKTRGQQVTLSCSPISGHRSVSWYQQTPGQGLQFLFEYFSETQRNKGNFPGRFSGRQFSNSRSEMNVSTLELGDSALYLCASSSTMTSAKETQYFGPGTRLLVL.

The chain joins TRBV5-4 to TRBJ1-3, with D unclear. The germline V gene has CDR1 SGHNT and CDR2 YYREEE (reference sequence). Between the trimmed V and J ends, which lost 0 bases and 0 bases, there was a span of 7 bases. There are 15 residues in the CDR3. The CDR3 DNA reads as TGTGCCAGCAGCTTGGGCGGGATCTCTGGAAACACCATATATTTT. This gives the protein CASSLGGISGNTIYF. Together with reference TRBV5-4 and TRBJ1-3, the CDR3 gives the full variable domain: ETGVTQSPTHLIKTRGQQVTLRCSSQSGHNTVSWYQQALGQGPQFIFQYYREEENGRGNFPPRFSGLQFPNYSSELNVNALELDDSALYLCASSLGGISGNTIYFGEGSWLTVV.

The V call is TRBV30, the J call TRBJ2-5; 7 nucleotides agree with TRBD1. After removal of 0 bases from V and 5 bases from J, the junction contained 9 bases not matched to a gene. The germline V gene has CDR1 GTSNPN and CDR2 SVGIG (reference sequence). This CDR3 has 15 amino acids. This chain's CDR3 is CAWSVGLGGQETQYF. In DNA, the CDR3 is TGTGCCTGGAGTGTAGGGCTAGGGGGCCAGGAGACCCAGTACTTC.

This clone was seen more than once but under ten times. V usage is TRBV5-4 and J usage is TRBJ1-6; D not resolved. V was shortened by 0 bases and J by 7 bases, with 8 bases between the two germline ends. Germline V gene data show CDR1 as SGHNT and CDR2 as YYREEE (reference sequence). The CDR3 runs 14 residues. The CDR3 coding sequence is TGTGCCAGCAGCTTGGAACACGGGAATTCACCCCTCCACTTT. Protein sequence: CASSLEHGNSPLHF. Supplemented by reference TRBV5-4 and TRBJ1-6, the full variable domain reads ETGVTQSPTHLIKTRGQQVTLRCSSQSGHNTVSWYQQALGQGPQFIFQYYREEENGRGNFPPRFSGLQFPNYSSELNVNALELDDSALYLCASSLEHGNSPLHFGNGTRLTVT.

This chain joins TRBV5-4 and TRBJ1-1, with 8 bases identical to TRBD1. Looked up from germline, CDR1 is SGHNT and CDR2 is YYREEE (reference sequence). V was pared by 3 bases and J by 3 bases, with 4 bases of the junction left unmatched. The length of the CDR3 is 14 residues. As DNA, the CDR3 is TGTGCCAGCAGCTCCAGGGGGCTGCACACTGAAGCTTTCTTT. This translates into CASSSRGLHTEAFF. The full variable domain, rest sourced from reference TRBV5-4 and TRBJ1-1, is ETGVTQSPTHLIKTRGQQVTLRCSSQSGHNTVSWYQQALGQGPQFIFQYYREEENGRGNFPPRFSGLQFPNYSSELNVNALELDDSALYLCASSSRGLHTEAFFGQGTRLTVV.

CDR3 amino acids: CATTGEDEQYF. The CDR3 DNA reads as TGTGCCACGACAGGTGAGGACGAGCAGTACTTC. The J gene is TRBJ2-7, the V gene TRBV10-3; weak D call: TRBD1 (6 bases). Trimming removed 10 bases at V and 5 bases at J, with 12 bases between. Germline values: CDR1 ENHRY, CDR2 SYGVKD. This CDR3 contains 11 residues.

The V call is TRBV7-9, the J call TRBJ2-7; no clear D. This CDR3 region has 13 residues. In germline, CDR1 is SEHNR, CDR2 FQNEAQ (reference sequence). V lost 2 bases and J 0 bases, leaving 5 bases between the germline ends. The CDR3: CASSLPYSYEQYF. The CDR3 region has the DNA TGTGCCAGCAGCTTACCCTACTCCTACGAGCAGTACTTC. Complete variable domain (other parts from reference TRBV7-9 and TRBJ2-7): DTGVSQNPRHKITKRGQNVTFRCDPISEHNRLYWYRQTLGQGPEFLTYFQNEAQLEKSRLLSDRFSAERPKGSFSTLEIQRTEQGDSAMYLCASSLPYSYEQYFGPGTRLTVT.

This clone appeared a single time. The CDR3 DNA reads TGTGCCAGCAGTTACGGGTCAGGCTATGGCTACACCTTC. Protein product: CASSYGSGYGYTF. The V and J genes are TRBV6-6 and TRBJ1-2; D unclear. The CDR3 is 13 amino acids. The V and J ends lost 2 bases and 4 bases respectively, with 8 bases between them. Germline V CDR1 and CDR2: MNHNY, SVGAGI (reference sequence).

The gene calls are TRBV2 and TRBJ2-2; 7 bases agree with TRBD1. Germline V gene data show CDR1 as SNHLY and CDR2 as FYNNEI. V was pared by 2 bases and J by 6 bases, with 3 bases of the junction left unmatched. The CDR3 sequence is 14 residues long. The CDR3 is CASSERQGSGELFF. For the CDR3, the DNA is TGTGCCAGCAGTGAAAGACAGGGATCCGGGGAGCTGTTTTTT.

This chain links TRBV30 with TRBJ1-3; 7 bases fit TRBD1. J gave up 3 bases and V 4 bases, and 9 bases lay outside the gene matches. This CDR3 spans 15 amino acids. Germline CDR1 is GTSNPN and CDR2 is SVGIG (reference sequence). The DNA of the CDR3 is TGTGCCTGGATGAAGACAGGGCTTGGTGGAAACACCATATATTTT. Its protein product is CAWMKTGLGGNTIYF.

This CDR3 is CASSQHGGTKTQYF. The CDR3 bases are TGTGCCAGCAGCCAACACGGGGGGACGAAGACCCAGTACTTC. The V and J genes are TRBV3-1 (or the pseudogene TRBV3-2) and TRBJ2-5; the match to TRBD2 covers 7 bases. The CDR3 spans 14 residues. Germline CDR1 is LGHDT and CDR2 is YNNKEL (reference sequence). Trimming at V came to 2 bases and at J to 6 bases, leaving 6 bases not matched to a gene.

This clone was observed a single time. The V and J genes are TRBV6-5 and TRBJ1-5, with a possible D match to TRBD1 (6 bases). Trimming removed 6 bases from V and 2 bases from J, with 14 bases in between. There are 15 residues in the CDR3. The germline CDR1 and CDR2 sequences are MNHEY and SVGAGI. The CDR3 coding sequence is TGTGCCAGCAGATCTTCTCGACAGGGCAATCAGCCCCAGCATTTT. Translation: CASRSSRQGNQPQHF.

For the CDR3, the DNA is TGTGCCAGCAGCGTCGCGGGGCGGGAGTTGGGTTCCTACGAGCAGTACTTC. It specifies CASSVAGRELGSYEQYF. The rearrangement uses TRBV11-2 and TRBJ2-7; TRBD2 matches at 7 bases. Germline loops: CDR1 SGHAT, CDR2 FQNNGV. There are 17 residues in the CDR3. With V trimmed by 5 bases and J by 1 base, 14 bases remained unmatched.

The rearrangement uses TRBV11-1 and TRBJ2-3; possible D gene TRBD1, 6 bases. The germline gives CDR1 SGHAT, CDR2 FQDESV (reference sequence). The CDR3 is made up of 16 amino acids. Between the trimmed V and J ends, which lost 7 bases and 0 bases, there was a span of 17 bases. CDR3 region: CASNPTGFLSTDTQYF. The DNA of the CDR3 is TGTGCCAGCAACCCGACAGGTTTTCTTAGCACAGATACGCAGTATTTT.

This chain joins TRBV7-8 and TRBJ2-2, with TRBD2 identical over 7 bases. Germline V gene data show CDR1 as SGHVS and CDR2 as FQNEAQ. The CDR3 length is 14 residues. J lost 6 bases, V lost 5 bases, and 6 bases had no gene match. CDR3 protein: CASSLGTTSGELFF. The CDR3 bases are TGTGCCAGCAGCCTCGGGACTACCTCCGGGGAGCTGTTTTTT.

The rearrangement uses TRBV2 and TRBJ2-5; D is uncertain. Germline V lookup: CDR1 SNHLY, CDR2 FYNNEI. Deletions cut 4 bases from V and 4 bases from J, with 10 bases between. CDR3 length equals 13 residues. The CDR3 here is CASSAQARETQYF. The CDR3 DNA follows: TGTGCCAGCAGTGCCCAAGCCCGAGAGACCCAGTACTTC.

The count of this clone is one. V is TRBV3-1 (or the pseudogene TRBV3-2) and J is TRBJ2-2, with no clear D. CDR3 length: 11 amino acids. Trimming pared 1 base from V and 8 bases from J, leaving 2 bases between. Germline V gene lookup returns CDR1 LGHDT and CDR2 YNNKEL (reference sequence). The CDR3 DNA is TGTGCCAGCAGCCAAGTAGGGGAGCTGTTTTTT. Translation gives CASSQVGELFF.

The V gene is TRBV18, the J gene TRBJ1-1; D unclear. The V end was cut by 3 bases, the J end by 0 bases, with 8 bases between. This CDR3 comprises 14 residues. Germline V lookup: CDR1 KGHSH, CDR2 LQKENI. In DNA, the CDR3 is TGTGCCAGCTCACCCGAGACTTTGAACACTGAAGCTTTCTTT. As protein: CASSPETLNTEAFF.

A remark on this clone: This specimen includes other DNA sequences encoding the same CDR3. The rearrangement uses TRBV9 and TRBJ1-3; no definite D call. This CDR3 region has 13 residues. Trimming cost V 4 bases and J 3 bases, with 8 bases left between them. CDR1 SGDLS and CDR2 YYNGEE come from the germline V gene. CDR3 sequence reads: CASSRGDGNTIYF. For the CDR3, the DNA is TGTGCCAGCAGCCGGGGAGATGGAAACACCATATATTTT.